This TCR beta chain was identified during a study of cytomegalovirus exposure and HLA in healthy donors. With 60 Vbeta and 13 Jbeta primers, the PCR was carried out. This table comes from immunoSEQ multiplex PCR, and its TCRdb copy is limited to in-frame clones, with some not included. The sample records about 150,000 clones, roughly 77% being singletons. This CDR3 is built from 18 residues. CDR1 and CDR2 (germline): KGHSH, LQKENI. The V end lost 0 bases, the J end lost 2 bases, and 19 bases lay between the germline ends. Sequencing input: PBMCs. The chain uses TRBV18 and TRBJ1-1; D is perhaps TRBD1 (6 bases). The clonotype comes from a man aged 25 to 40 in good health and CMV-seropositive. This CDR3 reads CASSPPGRTEKQNTEAFF. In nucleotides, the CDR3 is TGTGCCAGCTCACCACCTGGCCGGACAGAGAAACAAAACACTGAAGCTTTCTTT.